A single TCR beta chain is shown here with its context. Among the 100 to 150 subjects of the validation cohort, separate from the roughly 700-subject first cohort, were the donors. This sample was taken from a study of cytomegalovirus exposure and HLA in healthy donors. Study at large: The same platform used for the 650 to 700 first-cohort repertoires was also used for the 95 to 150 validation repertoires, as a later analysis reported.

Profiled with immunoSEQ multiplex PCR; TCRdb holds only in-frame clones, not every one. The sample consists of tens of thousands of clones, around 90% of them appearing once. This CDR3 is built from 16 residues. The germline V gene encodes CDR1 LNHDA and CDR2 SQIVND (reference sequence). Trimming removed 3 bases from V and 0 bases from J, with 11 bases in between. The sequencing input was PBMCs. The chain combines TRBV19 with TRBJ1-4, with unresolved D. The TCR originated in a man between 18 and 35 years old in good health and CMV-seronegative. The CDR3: CASSIIGGATNEKLFF. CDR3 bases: TGTGCCAGTAGTATCATCGGAGGAGCAACTAATGAAAAACTGTTTTTT.